The 10 T cell receptor beta chains below were found in one sample sequenced in a study of beta chain features in type 1 diabetes. Expressed TCRB transcripts were sequenced, since all the RNA that had been isolated was reverse transcribed. Sequencing used immunoSEQ multiplex PCR; TCRdb keeps in-frame clones, though not all of them. The sample has approximately 470,000 clones, 30% seen once. The sample was naive CD4+ T cells from blood. The receptors were sampled from a man aged 18 to 30 in good health.

This clone was counted only a few times. V and J are TRBV10-3 and TRBJ2-3; possible D gene TRBD1, 6 bases. This CDR3 spans 15 amino acids. The V end was cut by 6 bases, the J end by 3 bases, with 16 bases between. In germline, CDR1 is ENHRY, CDR2 SYGVKD. CDR3 nucleotide sequence: TGTGCCATCAGCTTACAGGGATTGAAGACAGATACGCAGTATTTT. Protein sequence: CAISLQGLKTDTQYF.

The CDR3 coding sequence is TGTGCCAGCAGCGCGCTCCCAGGAGGGAGTGTGGGGGAGACCCAGTACTTC. Protein product: CASSALPGGSVGETQYF. This chain connects TRBV9 to TRBJ2-5, with a possible D match to TRBD2 (6 bases). In germline, CDR1 is SGDLS, CDR2 YYNGEE. The CDR3 runs 17 residues. Between the trimmed V and J ends, which lost 3 bases and 5 bases, there was a span of 23 bases.

This chain uses TRBV5-6 with TRBJ2-5; D possibly uses TRBD1 or TRBD2 (5 bases each). CDR3 size: 14 residues. Germline CDR1 SGHDT, CDR2 YYEEEE. Trimming shortened V by 5 bases and J by 1 base, and 12 bases separated the two germline ends. The CDR3 DNA reads as TGTGCCAGCAGGGGCACCGGGGCCCAAGAGACCCAGTACTTC. Amino acids: CASRGTGAQETQYF.

This chain uses TRBV10-3 with TRBJ2-3; a weak D match, TRBD2 (5 bases). Trimming stripped 7 bases from V and 4 bases from J, with 15 bases between. Germline-derived CDR1 and CDR2 are ENHRY and SYGVKD. CDR3 length: 14 residues. The CDR3 loop is CAIKSAGPPDTQYF. CDR3 nucleotides: TGTGCCATCAAGTCGGCGGGCCCCCCAGATACGCAGTATTTT.

This chain uses TRBV5-1 with TRBJ2-1, with 7 bases aligning to TRBD2. J was trimmed by 0 bases and V by 5 bases; bases with no gene match: 2. CDR1 SGHRS and CDR2 YFSETQ come from the germline V gene. The CDR3 has 14 residues. The CDR3 is CASRGGSSYNEQFF. The CDR3 DNA follows: TGCGCCAGCAGGGGCGGGAGCTCCTACAATGAGCAGTTCTTC.

V usage is TRBV6-6 and J usage is TRBJ1-5; D call uncertain. From germline, CDR1 is MNHNY and CDR2 SVGAGI (reference sequence). The CDR3 spans 14 residues. The germline V and J ends were trimmed by 1 base and 4 bases, with 8 bases remaining between them. CDR3: CASSYYGRNQPQHF. The CDR3 DNA reads as TGTGCCAGCAGTTACTATGGGAGAAATCAGCCCCAGCATTTT.

V is TRBV6-5 and J is TRBJ2-3, with D perhaps matching TRBD1 (6 bases). This CDR3 region has 15 residues. Deletions cut 6 bases from V and 6 bases from J, with 19 bases between. Germline-derived CDR1 and CDR2 are MNHEY and SVGAGI. The CDR3 coding sequence is TGTGCCAGCAGCACGACAGGCTCGCGGGTGGATACGCAGTATTTT. As protein: CASSTTGSRVDTQYF.

J is TRBJ2-2 and V is TRBV7-8; TRBD1 aligns across 7 bases. The CDR3 extends over 15 amino acids. Losses at the gene ends were 2 bases for V and 3 bases for J; bases not matched to a gene: 3. Per the germline V gene, CDR1 is SGHVS and CDR2 is FQNEAQ. The chain's CDR3 is CASSLWTGDTGELFF. DNA for the CDR3: TGTGCCAGCAGCTTATGGACAGGAGACACCGGGGAGCTGTTTTTT.

This clone has more than one count but fewer than ten. The chain combines TRBV7-6 with TRBJ1-1; TRBD1 might be the D (6 bases). Trimming cost V 1 base and J 5 bases, with 11 bases left between them. CDR3 size: 14 residues. Per germline, CDR1 SGHVS and CDR2 FNYEAQ. Written as DNA, the CDR3 is TGTGCCAGCAGCTTAGATGGGGGGCGAACTGAAGCTTTCTTT. Protein product: CASSLDGGRTEAFF.

This clone was observed a few times. The chain uses TRBV5-6 and TRBJ1-1; perhaps TRBD1 as D (6 bases). CDR1 is SGHDT, CDR2 YYEEEE, per germline. Trimming removed 6 bases at V and 4 bases at J, with 13 bases between. This CDR3 contains 13 residues. The CDR3 DNA is TGTGCCAGCAAACTTCAAGGGGGCACTGAAGCTTTCTTT. It codes for CASKLQGGTEAFF. The full variable domain, with the rest looked up from reference TRBV5-6 and TRBJ1-1, is DAGVTQSPTHLIKTRGQQVTLRCSPKSGHDTVSWYQQALGQGPQFIFQYYEEEERQRGNFPDRFSGHQFPNYSSELNVNALLLGDSALYLCASKLQGGTEAFFGQGTRLTVV.